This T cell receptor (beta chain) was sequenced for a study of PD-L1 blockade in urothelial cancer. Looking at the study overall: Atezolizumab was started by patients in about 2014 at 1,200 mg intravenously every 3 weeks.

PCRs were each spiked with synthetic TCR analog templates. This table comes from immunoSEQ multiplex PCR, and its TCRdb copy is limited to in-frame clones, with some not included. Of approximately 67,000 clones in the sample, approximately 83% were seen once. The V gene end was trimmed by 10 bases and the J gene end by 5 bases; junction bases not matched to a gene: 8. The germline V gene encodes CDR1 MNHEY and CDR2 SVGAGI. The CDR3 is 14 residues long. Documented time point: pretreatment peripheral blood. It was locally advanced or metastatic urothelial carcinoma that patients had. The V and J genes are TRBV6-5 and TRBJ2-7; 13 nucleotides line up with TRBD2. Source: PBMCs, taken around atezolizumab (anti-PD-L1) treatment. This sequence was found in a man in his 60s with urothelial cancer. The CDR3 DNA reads TGTGCCACACTGACTAGCGGGGGGAAGCACGAGCAGTACTTC. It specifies CATLTSGGKHEQYF.